The entry below describes one T cell receptor beta chain. The CDR3 loop spans 16 amino acids. Germline V gene lookup returns CDR1 SGHVS and CDR2 FQNEAQ. V shed 5 bases, J shed 8 bases, and the junction held 13 bases outside the gene matches. The sample originates from a study of shared clonotypes between healthy human individuals. Only in-frame clones appear in the TCRdb table, and some are missing; sequencing was by immunoSEQ multiplex PCR. The table includes around 1.6 million clones, 95% to 99% detected once. This TCR was recovered from a man aged 30 to 45 in good health. Sequencing was done on a sample of naive CD4+ T cells sorted from blood. Subset meaning: CD45RA+ positively selected. The rearrangement uses TRBV7-8 and TRBJ2-1; TRBD2 matches 9 bases. This CDR3 reads CASSQSRGGGRHEQFF. DNA for the CDR3: TGTGCCAGCAGCCAATCGCGGGGGGGAGGACGGCATGAGCAGTTCTTC.